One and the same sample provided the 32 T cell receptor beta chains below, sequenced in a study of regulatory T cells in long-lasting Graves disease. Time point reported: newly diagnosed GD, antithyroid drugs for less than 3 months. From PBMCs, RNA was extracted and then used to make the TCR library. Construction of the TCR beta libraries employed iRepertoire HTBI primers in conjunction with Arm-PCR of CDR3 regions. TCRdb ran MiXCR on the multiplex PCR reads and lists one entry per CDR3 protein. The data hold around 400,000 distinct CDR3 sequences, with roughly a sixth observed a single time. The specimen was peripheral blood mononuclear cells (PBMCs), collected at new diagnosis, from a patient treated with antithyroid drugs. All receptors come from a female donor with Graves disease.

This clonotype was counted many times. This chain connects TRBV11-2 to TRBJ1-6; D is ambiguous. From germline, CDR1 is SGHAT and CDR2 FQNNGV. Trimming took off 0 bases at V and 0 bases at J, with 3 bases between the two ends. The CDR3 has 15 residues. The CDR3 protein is CASSLEHSYNSPLHF. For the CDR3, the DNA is TGTGCCAGCAGCTTAGAGCACTCCTATAATTCACCCCTCCACTTT.

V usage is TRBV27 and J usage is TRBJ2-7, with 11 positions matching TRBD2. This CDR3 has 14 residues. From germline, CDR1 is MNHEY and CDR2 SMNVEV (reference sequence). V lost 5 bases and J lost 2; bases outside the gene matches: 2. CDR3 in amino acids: CASSTSGRTYEQYF. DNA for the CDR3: TGTGCCAGCAGTACTAGCGGGAGAACCTACGAGCAGTACTTC.

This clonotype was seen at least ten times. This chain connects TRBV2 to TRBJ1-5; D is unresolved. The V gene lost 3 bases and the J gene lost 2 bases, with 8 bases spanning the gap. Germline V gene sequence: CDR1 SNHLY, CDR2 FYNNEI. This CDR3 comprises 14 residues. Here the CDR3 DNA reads TGTGCCAGCAGTGACTCATACGGCAATCAGCCCCAGCATTTT. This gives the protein CASSDSYGNQPQHF.

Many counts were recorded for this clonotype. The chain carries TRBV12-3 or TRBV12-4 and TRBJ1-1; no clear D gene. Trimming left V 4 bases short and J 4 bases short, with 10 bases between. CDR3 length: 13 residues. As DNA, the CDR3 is TGTGCCAGCAGTTCGACCCGGGGCACTGAAGCTTTCTTT. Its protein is CASSSTRGTEAFF.

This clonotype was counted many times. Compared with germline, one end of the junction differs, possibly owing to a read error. The CDR3 DNA reads as TGTGCCAGCAGCCTCCGGACGGACAACACTGAAGCTTTCTTT. It translates to CASSLRTDNTEAFF. The V and J genes are TRBV5-1 and TRBJ1-1, with unresolved D. The CDR3 runs to 14 residues. CDR1 is SGHRS and CDR2 is YFSETQ in the germline V gene.

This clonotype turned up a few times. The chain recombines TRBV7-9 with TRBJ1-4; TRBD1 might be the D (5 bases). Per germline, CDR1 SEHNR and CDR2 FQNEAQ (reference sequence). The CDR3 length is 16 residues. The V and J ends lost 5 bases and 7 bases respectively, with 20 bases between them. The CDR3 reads CASSPEWDGRSEKLFF. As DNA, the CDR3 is TGTGCCAGCAGCCCGGAATGGGACGGCAGGTCTGAAAAACTGTTTTTT.

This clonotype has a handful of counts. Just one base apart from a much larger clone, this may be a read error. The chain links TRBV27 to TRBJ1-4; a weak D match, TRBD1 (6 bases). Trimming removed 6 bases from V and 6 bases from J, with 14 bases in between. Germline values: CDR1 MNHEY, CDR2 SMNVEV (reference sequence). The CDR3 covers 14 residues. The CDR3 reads CASRFGGRDEKLFF. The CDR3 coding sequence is TGTGCCAGCAGGTTTGGGGGGCGTGATGAAAAACTGTTTTTT. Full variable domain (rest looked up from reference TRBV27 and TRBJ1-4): EAQVTQNPRYLITVTGKKLTVTCSQNMNHEYMSWYRQDPGLGLRQIYYSMNVEVTDKGDVPEGYKVSRKEKRNFPLILESPSPNQTSLYFCASRFGGRDEKLFFGSGTQLSVL.

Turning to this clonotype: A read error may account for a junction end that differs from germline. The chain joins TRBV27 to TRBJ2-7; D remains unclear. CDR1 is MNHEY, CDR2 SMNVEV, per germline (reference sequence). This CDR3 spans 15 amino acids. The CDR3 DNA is TGTGCCAGCAGTGTGACTGGGTACAGCTCCTGCGAGCAGTACTTC. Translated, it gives CASSVTGYSSCEQYF.

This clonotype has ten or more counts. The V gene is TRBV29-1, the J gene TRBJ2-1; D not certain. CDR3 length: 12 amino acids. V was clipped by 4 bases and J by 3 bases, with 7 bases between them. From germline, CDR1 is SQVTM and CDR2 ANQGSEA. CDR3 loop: CSVVFGYNEQFF. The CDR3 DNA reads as TGCAGCGTTGTTTTCGGCTACAATGAGCAGTTCTTC.

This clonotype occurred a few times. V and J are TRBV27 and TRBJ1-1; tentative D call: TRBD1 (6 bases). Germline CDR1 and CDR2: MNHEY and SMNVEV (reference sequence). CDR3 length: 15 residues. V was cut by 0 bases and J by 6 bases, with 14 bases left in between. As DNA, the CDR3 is TGTGCCAGCAGTTTATCAGGGGGGGGGGTTGCTGAAGCTTTCTTT. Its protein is CASSLSGGGVAEAFF.

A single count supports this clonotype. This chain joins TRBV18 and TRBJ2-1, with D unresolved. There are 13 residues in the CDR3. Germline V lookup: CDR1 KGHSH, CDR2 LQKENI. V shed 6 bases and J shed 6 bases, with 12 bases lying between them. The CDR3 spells CASSPTASNEQFF. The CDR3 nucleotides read TGTGCCAGCTCCCCGACTGCCAGCAATGAGCAGTTCTTC.

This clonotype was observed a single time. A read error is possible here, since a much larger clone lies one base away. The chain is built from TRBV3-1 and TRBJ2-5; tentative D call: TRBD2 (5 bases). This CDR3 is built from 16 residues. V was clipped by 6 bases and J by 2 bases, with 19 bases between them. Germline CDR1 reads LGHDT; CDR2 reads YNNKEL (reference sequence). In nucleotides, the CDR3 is TGTGCCAGCAGGCGGGTAGGGCCAACCACGCAAGAGACCCAGTACTTC. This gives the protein CASRRVGPTTQETQYF.

DNA of the CDR3: TGTGCCAGCTCACCACTCCCACGACTAGCGGGAGGGCCGCGGGATACGCAGTATTTT. Translating gives CASSPLPRLAGGPRDTQYF. The chain is built from TRBV12-3 or TRBV12-4 and TRBJ2-3, with TRBD2 matching over 14 bases. This CDR3 contains 19 residues. With V trimmed by 8 bases and J by 6 bases, 19 bases remained unmatched.

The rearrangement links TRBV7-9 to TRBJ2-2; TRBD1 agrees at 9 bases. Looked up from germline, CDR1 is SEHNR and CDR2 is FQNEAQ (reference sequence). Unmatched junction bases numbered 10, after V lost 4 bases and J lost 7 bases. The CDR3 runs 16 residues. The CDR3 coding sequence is TGTGCCAGCAGCTCCACGGACAGGGGACCTGTCGGGGAGCTGTTTTTT. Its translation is CASSSTDRGPVGELFF.

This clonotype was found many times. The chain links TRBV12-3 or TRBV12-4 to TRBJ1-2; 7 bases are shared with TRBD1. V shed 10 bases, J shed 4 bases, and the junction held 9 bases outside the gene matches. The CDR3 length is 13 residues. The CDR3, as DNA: TGTGCCAACTTGGGGCCAGGGGGCTATGGCTACACCTTC. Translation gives CANLGPGGYGYTF.

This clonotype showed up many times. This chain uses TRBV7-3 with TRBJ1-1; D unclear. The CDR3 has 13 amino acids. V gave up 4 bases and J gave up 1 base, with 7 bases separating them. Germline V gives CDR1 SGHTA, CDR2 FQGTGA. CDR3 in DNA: TGTGCCAGCAGCTCTACGACGAACACTGAAGCTTTCTTT. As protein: CASSSTTNTEAFF.

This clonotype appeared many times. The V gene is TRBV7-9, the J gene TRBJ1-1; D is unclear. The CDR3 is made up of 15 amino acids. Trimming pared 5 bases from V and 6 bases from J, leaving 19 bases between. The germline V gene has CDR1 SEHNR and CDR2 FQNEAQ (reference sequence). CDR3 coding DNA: TGTGCCAGCAGCCCCGACGACATCCTAGGCCCTGAAGCTTTCTTT. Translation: CASSPDDILGPEAFF.

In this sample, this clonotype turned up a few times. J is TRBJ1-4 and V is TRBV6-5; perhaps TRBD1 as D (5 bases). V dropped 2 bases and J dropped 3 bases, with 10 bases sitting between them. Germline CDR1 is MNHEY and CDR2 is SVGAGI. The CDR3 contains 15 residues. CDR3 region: CASSYRGAANEKLFF. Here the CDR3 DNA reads TGTGCCAGCAGTTACAGGGGAGCAGCTAATGAAAAACTGTTTTTT.

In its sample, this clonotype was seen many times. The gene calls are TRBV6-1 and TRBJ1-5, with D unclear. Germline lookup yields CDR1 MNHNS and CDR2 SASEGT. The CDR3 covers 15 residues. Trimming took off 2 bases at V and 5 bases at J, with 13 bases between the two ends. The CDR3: CASSELTRADQPQHF. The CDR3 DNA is TGTGCCAGCAGTGAATTGACACGTGCGGATCAGCCCCAGCATTTT.

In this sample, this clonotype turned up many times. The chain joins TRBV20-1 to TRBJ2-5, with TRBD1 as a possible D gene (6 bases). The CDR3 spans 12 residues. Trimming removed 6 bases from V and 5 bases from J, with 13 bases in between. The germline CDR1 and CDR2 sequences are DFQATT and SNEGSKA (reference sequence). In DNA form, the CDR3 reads TGCAGTGCCGGTCAGGGGTGGGAGACCCAGTACTTC. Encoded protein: CSAGQGWETQYF.

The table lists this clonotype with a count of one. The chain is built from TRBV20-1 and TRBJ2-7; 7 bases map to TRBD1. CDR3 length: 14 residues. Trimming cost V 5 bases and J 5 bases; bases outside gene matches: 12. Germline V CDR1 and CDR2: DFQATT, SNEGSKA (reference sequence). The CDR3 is CSARVTGLGHEQYF. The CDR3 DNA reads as TGCAGTGCTCGTGTGACAGGGTTAGGCCACGAGCAGTACTTC.

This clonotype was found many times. The CDR3 region has the DNA TGTGCCAGCAGCAGAGGTGGACAGCCGAACACTGAAGCTTTCTTT. Protein: CASSRGGQPNTEAFF. This rearrangement joins TRBV7-6 to TRBJ1-1, with D possibly TRBD1 on 6 matching bases. The V end was cut by 5 bases, the J end by 1 base, with 14 bases between. This CDR3 contains 15 residues. Germline V lookup: CDR1 SGHVS, CDR2 FNYEAQ.

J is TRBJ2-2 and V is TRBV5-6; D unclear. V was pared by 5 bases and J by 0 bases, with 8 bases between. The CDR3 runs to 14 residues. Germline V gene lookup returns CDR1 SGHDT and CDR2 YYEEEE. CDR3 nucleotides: TGTGCCAGCAGGTCTGGACCGAACACCGGGGAGCTGTTTTTT. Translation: CASRSGPNTGELFF.

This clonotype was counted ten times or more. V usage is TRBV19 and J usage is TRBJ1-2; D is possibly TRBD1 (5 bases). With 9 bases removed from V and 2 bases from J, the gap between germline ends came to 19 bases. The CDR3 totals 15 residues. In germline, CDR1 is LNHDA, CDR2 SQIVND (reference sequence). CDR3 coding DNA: TGTGCCAGCCTACCGACCGGGGACCCCAACTATGGCTACACCTTC. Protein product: CASLPTGDPNYGYTF.

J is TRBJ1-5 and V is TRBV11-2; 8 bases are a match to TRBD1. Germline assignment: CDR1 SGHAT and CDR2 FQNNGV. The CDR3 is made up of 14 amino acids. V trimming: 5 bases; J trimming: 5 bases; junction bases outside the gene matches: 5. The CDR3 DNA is TGTGCCAGCAGCCCACCGGGACAGGATCAGCCCCAGCATTTT. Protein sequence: CASSPPGQDQPQHF.

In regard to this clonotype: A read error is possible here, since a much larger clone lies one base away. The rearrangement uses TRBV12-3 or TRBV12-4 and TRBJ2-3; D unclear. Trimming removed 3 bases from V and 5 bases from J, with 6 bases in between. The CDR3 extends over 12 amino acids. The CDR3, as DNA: TGTGCCAGCAGTTTCCCCGGAGATACGCAGTATTTT. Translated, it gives CASSFPGDTQYF.

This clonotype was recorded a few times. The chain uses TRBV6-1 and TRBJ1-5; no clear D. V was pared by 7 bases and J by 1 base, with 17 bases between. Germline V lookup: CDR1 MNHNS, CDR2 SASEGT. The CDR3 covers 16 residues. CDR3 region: CASNPPPGQSNQPQHF. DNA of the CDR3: TGTGCCAGCAACCCCCCGCCTGGGCAAAGCAATCAGCCCCAGCATTTT.

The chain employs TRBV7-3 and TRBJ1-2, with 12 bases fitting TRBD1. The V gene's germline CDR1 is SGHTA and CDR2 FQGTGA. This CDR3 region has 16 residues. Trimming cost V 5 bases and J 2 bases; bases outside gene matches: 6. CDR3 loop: CASSLGQGAVNYGYTF. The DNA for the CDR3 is TGTGCCAGCAGCCTGGGACAGGGGGCGGTGAACTATGGCTACACCTTC.

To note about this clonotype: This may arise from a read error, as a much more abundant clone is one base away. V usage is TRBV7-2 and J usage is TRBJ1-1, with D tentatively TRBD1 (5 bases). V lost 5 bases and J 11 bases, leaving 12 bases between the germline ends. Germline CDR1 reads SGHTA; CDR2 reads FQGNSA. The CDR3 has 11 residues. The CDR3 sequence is CASSPSHRAFF. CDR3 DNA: TGTGCCAGCAGCCCGTCCCACAGGGCTTTCTTT.

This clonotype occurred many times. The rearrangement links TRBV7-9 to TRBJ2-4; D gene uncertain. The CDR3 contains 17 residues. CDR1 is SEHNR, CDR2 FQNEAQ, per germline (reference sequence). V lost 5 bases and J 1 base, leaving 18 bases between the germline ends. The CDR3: CASSQRTAEGAKNIQYF. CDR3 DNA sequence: TGTGCCAGCAGCCAGAGGACGGCGGAAGGGGCCAAAAACATTCAGTACTTC.

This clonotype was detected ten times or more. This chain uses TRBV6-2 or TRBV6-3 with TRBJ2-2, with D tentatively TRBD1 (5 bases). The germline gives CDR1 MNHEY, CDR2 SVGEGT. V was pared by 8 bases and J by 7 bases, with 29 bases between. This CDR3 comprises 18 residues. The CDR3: CASSITGAWTSGSGELFF. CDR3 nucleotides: TGTGCCAGCTCCATTACAGGAGCTTGGACCTCGGGCAGCGGGGAGCTGTTTTTT.

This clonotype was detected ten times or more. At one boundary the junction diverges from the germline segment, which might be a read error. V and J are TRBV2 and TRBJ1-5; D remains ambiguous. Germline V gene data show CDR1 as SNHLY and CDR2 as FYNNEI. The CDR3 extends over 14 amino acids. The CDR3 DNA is TGTGCCAGCCGTGAGGGAGGCGGCAATCAGCCCCAGCATTTT. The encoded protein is CASREGGGNQPQHF.